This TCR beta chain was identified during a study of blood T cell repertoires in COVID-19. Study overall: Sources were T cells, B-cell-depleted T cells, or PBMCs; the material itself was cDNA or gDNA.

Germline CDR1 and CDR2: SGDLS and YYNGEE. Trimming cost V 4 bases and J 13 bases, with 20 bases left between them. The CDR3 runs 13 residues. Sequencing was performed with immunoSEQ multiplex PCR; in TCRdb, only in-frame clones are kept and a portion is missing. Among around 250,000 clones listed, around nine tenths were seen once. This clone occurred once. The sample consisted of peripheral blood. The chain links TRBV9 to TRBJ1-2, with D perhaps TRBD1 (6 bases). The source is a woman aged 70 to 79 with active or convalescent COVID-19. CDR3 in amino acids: CASSPRGGGATTF. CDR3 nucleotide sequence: TGTGCCAGCAGCCCGAGAGGCGGGGGGGCGACCACCTTC.